This entry lists 11 T cell receptor beta chains sequenced from one sample in a study of blood T cell repertoires in COVID-19. The protocol was immunoSEQ multiplex PCR, while the TCRdb copy is restricted to in-frame clones and leaves out a portion. The table shows around 190,000 clones, with more than 80% occurring only once. The source material was peripheral blood. Every receptor here comes from a woman aged 55-69 years with acute or convalescent COVID-19.

This chain uses TRBV11-2 with TRBJ2-7; TRBD2 aligns across 13 bases. V shed 5 bases and J 6 bases; nucleotides not matched to a gene: 4. Looked up from germline, CDR1 is SGHAT and CDR2 is FQNNGV. This CDR3 has 14 residues. The CDR3 DNA sequence: TGTGCCAGCAGCACCGGACTAGCGGGAGTCGAGCAGTACGTC. It specifies CASSTGLAGVEQYV.

V usage is TRBV7-3 and J usage is TRBJ1-1; maybe TRBD1 (5 bases). V shed 5 bases and J shed 7 bases, with 17 bases lying between them. The germline V gene encodes CDR1 SGHTA and CDR2 FQGTGA. The CDR3 is made up of 14 amino acids. The CDR3: CASSPRGGSLEAFF. The CDR3 nucleotides read TGTGCCAGCAGCCCCCGGGGGGGATCCCTTGAAGCTTTCTTT.

The V gene is TRBV7-2, the J gene TRBJ1-3, with D tentatively TRBD1 (6 bases). This CDR3 spans 17 amino acids. Trimming stripped 0 bases from V and 2 bases from J, with 14 bases between. CDR1 and CDR2 (germline): SGHTA, FQGNSA. The CDR3 region is CASSLAVRGSPGNTIYF. In DNA form, the CDR3 reads TGTGCCAGCAGCTTAGCGGTCAGGGGTTCTCCTGGAAACACCATATATTTT.

V and J are TRBV2 and TRBJ2-1; D is possibly TRBD2 (5 bases). The germline gives CDR1 SNHLY, CDR2 FYNNEI. Deletions cut 5 bases from V and 5 bases from J, with 22 bases between. This CDR3 is built from 17 residues. CDR3 region: CASSPRWVRVGDNEQFF. CDR3 nucleotide sequence: TGTGCCAGCAGTCCCCGCTGGGTTCGCGTCGGGGACAATGAGCAGTTCTTC.

The rearrangement uses TRBV7-2 and TRBJ2-2, with TRBD2 as a possible D gene (6 bases). CDR3 length: 14 amino acids. The V and J ends lost 4 bases and 5 bases respectively, with 11 bases between them. Germline V gene lookup returns CDR1 SGHTA and CDR2 FQGNSA. The CDR3 nucleotides are TGTGCCAGCAGCTCCACTCTAGCGACCGGGGAGCTGTTTTTT. Translation gives CASSSTLATGELFF.

The chain couples TRBV28 to TRBJ1-2, with 8 bases lining up with TRBD1. V trimming: 6 bases; J trimming: 4 bases; junction bases outside the gene matches: 7. The CDR3 spans 14 residues. CDR1 and CDR2 (germline): MDHEN, SYDVKM. CDR3: CASRPQTGGYGYTF. In DNA, the CDR3 is TGTGCCAGCAGACCGCAAACAGGGGGCTATGGCTACACCTTC.

This chain joins TRBV7-9 and TRBJ1-1, with a possible D match to TRBD1 (5 bases). The V end lost 2 bases, the J end lost 2 bases, and 6 bases lay between the germline ends. Per the germline V gene, CDR1 is SEHNR and CDR2 is FQNEAQ (reference sequence). There are 13 residues in the CDR3. In DNA form, the CDR3 reads TGTGCCAGCAGCTTATGGGGCAACACTGAAGCTTTCTTT. Translated: CASSLWGNTEAFF.

V usage is TRBV15 and J usage is TRBJ1-6; TRBD1 is a possible D gene (5 bases). The germline CDR1 and CDR2 sequences are LNHNV and YYDKDF (reference sequence). Trimming cost V 5 bases and J 5 bases, with 10 bases left between them. The CDR3 is 14 residues long. The CDR3 DNA sequence: TGTGCCACCAGCCTATCAGGGCATAATTCACCCCTCCACTTT. Encoded protein: CATSLSGHNSPLHF.

This clone was picked up a small number of times. The rearrangement joins TRBV6-1 to TRBJ1-5; 10 bases line up with TRBD1. The CDR3 extends over 14 amino acids. V shed 3 bases, J shed 7 bases, and the junction held 3 bases outside the gene matches. Germline-derived CDR1 and CDR2 are MNHNS and SASEGT. The CDR3 loop reads CASSETGGEQPQHF. CDR3 nucleotides: TGTGCCAGCAGTGAGACAGGGGGCGAACAGCCCCAGCATTTT.

This clone has only a few counts. This chain connects TRBV6-5 to TRBJ1-3; D is possibly TRBD1 (6 bases). The CDR3 has 15 residues. Germline V CDR1 and CDR2: MNHEY, SVGAGI. The V gene lost 7 bases and the J gene lost 2 bases, with 15 bases spanning the gap. CDR3 residues: CASNFRGETGNTIYF. DNA of the CDR3: TGTGCCAGCAATTTCAGGGGTGAAACTGGAAACACCATATATTTT.

The gene calls are TRBV15 and TRBJ2-7; the match to TRBD2 covers 7 bases. Looked up from germline, CDR1 is LNHNV and CDR2 is YYDKDF (reference sequence). The CDR3 sequence is 14 residues long. V lost 4 bases, J lost 2 bases, and 5 bases stayed unmatched. The CDR3 sequence is CATSKERGPYEQYF. The DNA of the CDR3 is TGTGCCACCAGCAAGGAGCGGGGACCCTACGAGCAGTACTTC.